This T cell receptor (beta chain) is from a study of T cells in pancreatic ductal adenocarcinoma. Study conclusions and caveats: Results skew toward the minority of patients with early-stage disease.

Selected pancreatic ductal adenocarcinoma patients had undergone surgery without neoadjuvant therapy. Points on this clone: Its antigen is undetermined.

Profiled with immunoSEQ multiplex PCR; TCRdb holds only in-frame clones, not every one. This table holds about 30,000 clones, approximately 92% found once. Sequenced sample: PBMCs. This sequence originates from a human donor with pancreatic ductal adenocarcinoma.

CDR3 sequence (DNA): TGTGCCAGCAGCGACCGACCCGGGGGGGGCTACACCTTC. This gives the protein CASSDRPGGGYTF. The rearrangement joins TRBV5-5 to TRBJ1-2; TRBD1 is a possible D gene (5 bases). V was clipped by 4 bases and J by 8 bases, with 15 bases between them. CDR1 is SGHKS and CDR2 is YYEKEE in the germline V gene (reference sequence). This CDR3 has 13 amino acids.